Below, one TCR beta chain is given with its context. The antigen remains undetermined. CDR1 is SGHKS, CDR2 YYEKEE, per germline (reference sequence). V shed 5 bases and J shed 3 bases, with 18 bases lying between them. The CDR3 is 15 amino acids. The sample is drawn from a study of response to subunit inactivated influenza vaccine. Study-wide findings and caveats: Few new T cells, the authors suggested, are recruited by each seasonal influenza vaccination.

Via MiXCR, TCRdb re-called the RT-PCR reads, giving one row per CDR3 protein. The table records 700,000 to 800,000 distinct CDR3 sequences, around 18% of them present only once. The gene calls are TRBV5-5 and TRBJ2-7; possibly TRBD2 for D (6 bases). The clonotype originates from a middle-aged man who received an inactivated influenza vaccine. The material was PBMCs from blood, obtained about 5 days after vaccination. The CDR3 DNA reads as TGTGCCAGCAGGCCACCGGGACTGGACCTCTACGAGCAGTACTTC. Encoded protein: CASRPPGLDLYEQYF. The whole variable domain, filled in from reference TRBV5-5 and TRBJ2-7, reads DAGVTQSPTHLIKTRGQQVTLRCSPISGHKSVSWYQQVLGQGPQFIFQYYEKEERGRGNFPDRFSARQFPNYSSELNVNALLLGDSALYLCASRPPGLDLYEQYFGPGTRLTVT.